This T cell receptor beta chain was recovered during a study of CXCR3-negative and CXCR3-positive naive CD8 T cells. The CDR3 is 12 residues long. Germline V gene data show CDR1 as SNHLY and CDR2 as FYNNEI. The TRB libraries of cDNA were built by UMI-labeled 5' RACE. TCRdb re-called the 5' RACE reads and shows each CDR3 protein once, DNA omitted. Listed are more than 45,000 distinct CDR3 sequences; around a quarter falls within the top ten. The chain recombines TRBV2 with TRBJ2-1; there is no DNA to check the TCRdb D call of TRBD2. Specimen: memory CD8+ T cells from blood. This sequence originates from a human donor in good health. Some clones in this sample may be carry-over from other donors' samples. CDR3 loop: CASSEEGDEQFF.